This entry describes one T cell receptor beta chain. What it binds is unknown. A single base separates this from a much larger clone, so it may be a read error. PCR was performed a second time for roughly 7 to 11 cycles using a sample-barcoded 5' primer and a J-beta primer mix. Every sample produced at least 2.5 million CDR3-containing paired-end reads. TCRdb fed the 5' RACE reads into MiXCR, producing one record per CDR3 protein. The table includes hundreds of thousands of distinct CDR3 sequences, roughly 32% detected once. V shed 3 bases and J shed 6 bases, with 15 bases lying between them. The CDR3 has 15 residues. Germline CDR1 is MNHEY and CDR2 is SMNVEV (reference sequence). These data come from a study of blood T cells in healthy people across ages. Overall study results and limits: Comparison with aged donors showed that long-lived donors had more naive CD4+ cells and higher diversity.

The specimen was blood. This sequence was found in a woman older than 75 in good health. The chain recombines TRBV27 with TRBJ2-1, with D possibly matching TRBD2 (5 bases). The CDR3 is CASSLDGDLLNEQFF. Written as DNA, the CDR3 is TGTGCCAGCAGTTTGGACGGGGATCTGCTCAATGAGCAGTTCTTC.